The 4 T cell receptor beta chains below all came from one sample that was sequenced in a study of blood T cell repertoires in COVID-19. Libraries were prepared by immunoSEQ multiplex PCR; TCRdb keeps only in-frame clonotypes and omits some of them. The sample carries a few hundred thousand clones, around 88% recorded once. What was sequenced was peripheral blood. The receptors originated from a woman in her twenties or thirties who had recovered from COVID-19.

The J gene is TRBJ2-2, the V gene TRBV10-2; 13 bases are a match to TRBD2. V lost 9 bases and J lost 5; bases outside the gene matches: 3. The CDR3 length is 14 residues. Looked up from germline, CDR1 is WSHSY and CDR2 is SAAADI. This CDR3 reads CASTLAGGTGELFF. CDR3 nucleotide sequence: TGCGCCAGTACACTAGCGGGGGGGACCGGGGAGCTGTTTTTT.

The rearrangement joins TRBV6-5 to TRBJ1-1, with D maybe TRBD1 (5 bases). The CDR3 has 15 amino acids. Trimming removed 0 bases at V and 4 bases at J, with 12 bases between. Germline CDR1 and CDR2: MNHEY and SVGAGI. CDR3 region: CASSYSGQGSTEAFF. The CDR3 region has the DNA TGTGCCAGCAGTTACTCGGGGCAGGGAAGCACTGAAGCTTTCTTT.

The chain recombines TRBV10-3 with TRBJ1-1; D gene uncertain. This CDR3 contains 15 residues. In germline, CDR1 is ENHRY, CDR2 SYGVKD. V dropped 4 bases and J dropped 3 bases, with 15 bases sitting between them. This CDR3 is CAISGPAARDTEAFF. In nucleotides, the CDR3 is TGTGCCATCAGTGGACCCGCAGCTCGGGACACTGAAGCTTTCTTT.

V and J are TRBV18 and TRBJ1-4, with a possible D match to TRBD1 (5 bases). The CDR3 has 12 amino acids. The germline gives CDR1 KGHSH, CDR2 LQKENI. The germline V and J ends were trimmed by 3 bases and 8 bases, with 7 bases remaining between them. CDR3 protein: CASSPAGEKLFF. CDR3 sequence (DNA): TGTGCCAGCTCACCTGCAGGGGAAAAACTGTTTTTT.